This T cell receptor (beta chain) was captured by sequencing in a study of OX40 agonist ivuxolimab in advanced cancers. Study-wide context: Ivuxolimab, which targeted the costimulatory receptor OX40 (CD134), was an agonistic, fully human IgG2 monoclonal antibody. Prior anti-PD-1, anti-PD-L1 or anti-CTLA-4 therapy was permitted, and 30% to 50% of dose-escalation patients had received checkpoint inhibitors. Peripheral TCRbeta sequencing aimed to test whether ivuxolimab altered TCR sequence diversity and caused clonal T-cell expansion. Intravenous ivuxolimab was administered to patients every 2 weeks at six dose levels: 0.01, 0.1, 0.3, 1.5, 3 and 10 mg/kg. The monotherapy dose-escalation portion (N ≈ 52 patients) of the phase I ivuxolimab trial is reported in the paper. Partial responses occurred in three dose-escalation patients, of whom one had hepatocellular carcinoma and two had cutaneous melanoma. In the dose-escalation cohort, 65% to 85% of patients were male, and the mean age was roughly 60 years with a range of roughly 20 to 80. Of the approximately 50 dose-escalation patients, hepatocellular carcinoma was present in roughly 19, melanoma in roughly 15, renal cell carcinoma in 9 and head and neck cancer in 9. The study at large found these results: The antigen specificity of the peripheral T cells that underwent clonal expansion was not determined. At doses of 0.1 to 3.0 mg/kg, clonal expansion of both CD4+ and CD8+ blood T cells was observed from baseline to week 6. In partial responders in the 0.1-3.0 mg/kg groups, normalized peripheral clonal expansion was found to be among the lowest, especially among CD8+ T cells. After ivuxolimab, expanded clones were on average more numerous among CD8+ T cells than among CD4+ T cells. Low levels of normalized T-cell clonal expansion were also shown by some nonresponding patients.

The trial excluded patients who had a history of autoimmune disease or who were on systemic immunosuppression. Peripheral blood for TCR sequencing was collected from all dose cohorts at baseline, on cycle 4 day 1, and on cycle 7 day 1. Samples were obtained from an open-label, multicenter, first-in-human phase I dose-escalation trial of ivuxolimab. Adults with locally advanced or metastatic melanoma, renal cell, hepatocellular, or head and neck squamous cell carcinoma were enrolled in the trial. Before TCR sequencing, CD4+ T cells and CD8+ T cells from peripheral blood were sorted into separate populations. For sequencing of the TCRbeta CDR3 region, genomic DNA was extracted from the sorted cells. TCRbeta CDR3 regions were sequenced using the immunoSEQ Assay. The table comes from immuneACCESS by way of TCRdb, which keeps in-frame sequences with V and J called. Part of the clones is missing from these tables; in studies checked, under half for an unresolved V gene and the rest for unknown reasons. The sample data list under 200,000 clones, and under 95% of these were observed just once. The ten biggest clones cover approximately 0.3% of the sample.

Including the terminal cysteine and phenylalanine, the CDR3 comprises 13 residues. The read is trimmed to its CDR3 DNA, 39 bases read in frame from base 1. Via the germline V gene, CDR1 is MNHEY and CDR2 SVGAGI. V was cut back by 8 bases and J by 1 base, leaving a gap of 11 bases between them. With respect to this clone: Its cognate antigen has yet to be identified. No per-base quality is available; no much larger clone lies one base away.

This sequence was found in an adult with an advanced solid tumor such as melanoma, head and neck, liver or kidney cancer. The sequencing used CD4+ or CD8+ T cells sorted from blood, collected in a trial of the OX40 agonist ivuxolimab. Here the chain combines TRBV6-5 and TRBJ2-5; the D element could tentatively be TRBD1 or TRBD2, as 5 bases agree for each. CDR3 loop: CASRGTGQETQYF. The nucleotide sequence is given as TGTGCCAGCCGTGGGACGGGCCAAGAGACCCAGTACTTC.